This T cell receptor (beta chain) stems from a study of CD8 T cells in ankylosing spondylitis. This CDR3 has 13 amino acids. V lost 5 bases to trimming and J lost 7 bases, with 11 bases between them. Germline values: CDR1 SEHNR, CDR2 FQNEAQ (reference sequence). Generation of TCR beta libraries employed quantitative 5'-RACE incorporating molecular barcodes. TCRdb used MiXCR to reprocess the 5' RACE reads, holding one entry per CDR3 protein. The sample contains 310,000 or so distinct CDR3 sequences, 20% of which appear only once. Notes on the study in general: Matched ankylosing spondylitis synovial fluid reportedly showed significant enrichment of disease-linked clones. Disease-linked clones had a CD8+ phenotype and relatively low frequency in peripheral blood. Prior work had noted some motif variants in reactive arthritis blood and synovial fluid.

Points on this clonotype: The antigen is undetermined.

Sequencing used blood, either unsorted or a sorted T cell fraction (not recorded which). The sequence was obtained from a male donor with ankylosing spondylitis or in good health (not recorded which). This chain connects TRBV7-9 to TRBJ1-4; no clear D gene. The DNA for the CDR3 is TGTGCCAGCAGCGAACGGACGGGTGAAAAACTGTTTTTT. Its protein product is CASSERTGEKLFF.